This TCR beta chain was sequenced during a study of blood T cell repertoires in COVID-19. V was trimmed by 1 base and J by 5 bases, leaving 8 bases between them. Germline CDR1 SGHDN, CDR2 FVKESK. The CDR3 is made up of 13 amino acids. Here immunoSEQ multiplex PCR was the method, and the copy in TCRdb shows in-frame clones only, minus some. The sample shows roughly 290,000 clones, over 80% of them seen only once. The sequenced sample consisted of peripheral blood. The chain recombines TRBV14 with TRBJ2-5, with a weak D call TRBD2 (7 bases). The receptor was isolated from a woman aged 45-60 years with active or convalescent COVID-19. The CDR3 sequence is CASSQGGGETQYF. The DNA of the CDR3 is TGTGCCAGCAGCCAAGGGGGGGGCGAGACCCAGTACTTC.